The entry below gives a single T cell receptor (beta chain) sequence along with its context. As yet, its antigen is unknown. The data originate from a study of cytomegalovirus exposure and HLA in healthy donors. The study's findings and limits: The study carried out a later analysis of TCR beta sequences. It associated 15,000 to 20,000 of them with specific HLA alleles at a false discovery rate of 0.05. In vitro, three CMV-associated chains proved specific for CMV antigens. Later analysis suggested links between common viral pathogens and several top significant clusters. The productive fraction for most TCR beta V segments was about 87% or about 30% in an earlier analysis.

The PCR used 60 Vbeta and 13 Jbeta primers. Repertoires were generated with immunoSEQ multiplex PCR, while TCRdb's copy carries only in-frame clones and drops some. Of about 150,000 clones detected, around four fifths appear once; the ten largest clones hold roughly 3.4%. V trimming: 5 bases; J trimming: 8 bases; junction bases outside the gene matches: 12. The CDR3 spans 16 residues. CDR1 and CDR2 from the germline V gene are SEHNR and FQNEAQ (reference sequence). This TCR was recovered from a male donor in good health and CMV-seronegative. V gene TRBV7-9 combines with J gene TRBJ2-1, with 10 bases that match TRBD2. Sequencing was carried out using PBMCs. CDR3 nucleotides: TGTGCCAGCAGCCCACGTCAAAGCGGGAGGGGCTATGAGCAGTTCTTC. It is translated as CASSPRQSGRGYEQFF.